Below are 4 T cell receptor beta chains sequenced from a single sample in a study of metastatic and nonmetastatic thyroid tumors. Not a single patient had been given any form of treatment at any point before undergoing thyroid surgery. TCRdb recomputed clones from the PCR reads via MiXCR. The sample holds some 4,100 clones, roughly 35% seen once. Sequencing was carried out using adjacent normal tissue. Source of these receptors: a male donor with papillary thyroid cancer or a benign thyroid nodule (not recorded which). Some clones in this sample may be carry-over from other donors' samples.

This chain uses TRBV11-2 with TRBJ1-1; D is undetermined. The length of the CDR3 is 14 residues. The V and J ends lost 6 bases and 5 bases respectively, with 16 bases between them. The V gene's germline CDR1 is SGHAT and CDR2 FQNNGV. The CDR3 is CASRPHTERTEAFF. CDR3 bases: TGTGCCAGCAGACCACACACAGAGAGGACTGAAGCTTTCTTT.

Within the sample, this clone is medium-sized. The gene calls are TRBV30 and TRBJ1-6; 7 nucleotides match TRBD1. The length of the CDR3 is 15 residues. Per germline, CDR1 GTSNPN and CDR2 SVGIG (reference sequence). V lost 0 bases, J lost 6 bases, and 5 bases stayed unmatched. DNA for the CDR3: TGTGCCTGGAGTGTCCGAGACAGGGCTAATTCACCCCTCCACTTT. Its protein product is CAWSVRDRANSPLHF.

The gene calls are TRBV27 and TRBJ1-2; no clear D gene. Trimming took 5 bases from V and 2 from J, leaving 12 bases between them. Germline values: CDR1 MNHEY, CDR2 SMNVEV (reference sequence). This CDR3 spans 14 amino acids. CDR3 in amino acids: CASSPSGVNYGYTF. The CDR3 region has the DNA TGTGCCAGCAGTCCCTCTGGGGTAAACTATGGCTACACCTTC.

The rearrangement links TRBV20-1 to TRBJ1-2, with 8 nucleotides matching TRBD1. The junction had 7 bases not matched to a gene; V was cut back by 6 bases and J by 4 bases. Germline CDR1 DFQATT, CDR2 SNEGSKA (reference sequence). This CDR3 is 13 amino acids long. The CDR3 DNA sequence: TGCAGTGCCAGGGACAGGAGATTCTATGGCTACACCTTC. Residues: CSARDRRFYGYTF.